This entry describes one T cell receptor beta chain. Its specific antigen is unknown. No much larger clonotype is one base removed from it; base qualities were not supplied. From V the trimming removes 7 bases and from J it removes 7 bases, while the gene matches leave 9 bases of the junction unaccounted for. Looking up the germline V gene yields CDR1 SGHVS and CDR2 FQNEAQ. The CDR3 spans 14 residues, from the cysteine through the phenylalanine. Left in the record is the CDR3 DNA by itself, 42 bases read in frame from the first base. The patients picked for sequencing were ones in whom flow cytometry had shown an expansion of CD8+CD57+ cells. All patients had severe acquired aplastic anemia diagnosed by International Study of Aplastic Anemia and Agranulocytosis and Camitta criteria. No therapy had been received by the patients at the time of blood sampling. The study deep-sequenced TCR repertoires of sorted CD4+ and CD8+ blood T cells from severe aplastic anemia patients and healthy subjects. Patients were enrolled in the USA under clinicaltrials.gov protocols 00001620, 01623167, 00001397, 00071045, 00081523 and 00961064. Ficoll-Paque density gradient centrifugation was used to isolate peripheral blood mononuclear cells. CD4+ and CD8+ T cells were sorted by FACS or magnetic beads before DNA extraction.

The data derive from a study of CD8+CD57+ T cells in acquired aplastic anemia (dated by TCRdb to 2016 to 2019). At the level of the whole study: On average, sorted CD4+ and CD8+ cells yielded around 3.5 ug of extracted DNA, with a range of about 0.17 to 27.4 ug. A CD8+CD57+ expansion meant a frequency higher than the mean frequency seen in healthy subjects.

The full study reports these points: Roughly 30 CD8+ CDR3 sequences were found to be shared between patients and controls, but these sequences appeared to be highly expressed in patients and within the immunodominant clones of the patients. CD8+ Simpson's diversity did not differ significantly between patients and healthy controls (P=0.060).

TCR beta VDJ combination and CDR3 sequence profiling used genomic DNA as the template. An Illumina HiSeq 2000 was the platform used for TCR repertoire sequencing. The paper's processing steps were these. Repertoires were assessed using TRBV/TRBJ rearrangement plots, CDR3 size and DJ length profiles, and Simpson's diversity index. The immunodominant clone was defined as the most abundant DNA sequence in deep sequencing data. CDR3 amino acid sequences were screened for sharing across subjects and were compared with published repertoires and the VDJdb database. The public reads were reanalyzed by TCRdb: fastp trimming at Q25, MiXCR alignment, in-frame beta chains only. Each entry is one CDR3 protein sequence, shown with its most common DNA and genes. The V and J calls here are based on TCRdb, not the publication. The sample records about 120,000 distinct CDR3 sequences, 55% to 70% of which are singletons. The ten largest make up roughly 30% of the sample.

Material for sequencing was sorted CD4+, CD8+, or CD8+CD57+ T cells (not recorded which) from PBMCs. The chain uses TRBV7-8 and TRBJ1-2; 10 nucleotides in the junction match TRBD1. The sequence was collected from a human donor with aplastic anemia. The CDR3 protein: CASIGKGTGAGYTF. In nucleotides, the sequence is TGTGCCAGCATCGGAAAGGGGACAGGGGCTGGCTACACCTTC.